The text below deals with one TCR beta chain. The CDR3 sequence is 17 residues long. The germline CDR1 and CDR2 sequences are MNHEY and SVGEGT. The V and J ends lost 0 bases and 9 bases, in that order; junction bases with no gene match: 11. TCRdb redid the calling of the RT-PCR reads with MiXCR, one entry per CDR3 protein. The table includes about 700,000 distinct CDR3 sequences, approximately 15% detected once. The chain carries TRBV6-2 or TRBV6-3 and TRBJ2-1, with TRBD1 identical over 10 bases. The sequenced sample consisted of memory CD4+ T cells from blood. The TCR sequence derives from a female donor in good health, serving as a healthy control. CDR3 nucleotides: TGTGCCAGCAGTTACTCTACGGGGACAGGGGTTGGGGGTGAGCAGTTCTTC. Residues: CASSYSTGTGVGGEQFF.